This note documents a single T cell receptor (beta chain) sequence. Its specificity is not known. Sequencing was performed with immunoSEQ multiplex PCR; in TCRdb, only in-frame clones are kept and a portion is missing. Altogether hundreds of thousands of clones are present, around 86% being singletons, with the ten largest covering about 3.4%. The germline V and J ends were trimmed by 0 bases and 2 bases, with 8 bases remaining between them. There are 15 residues in the CDR3. The germline gives CDR1 KGHSH, CDR2 LQKENI. The data were obtained in a study of Ad26.COV2.S vaccination and SARS-CoV-2 variants. Study-wide findings and caveats: Vaccinated and placebo-treated recipients had similar non-spike TCR breadth.

Treatment described: approximately 18 received Ad26.COV2.S at low or high dose, single or two shots; about five received placebo; per-sample allocation not given. Day 63 after the first injection of vaccine or placebo was the sampling time. Specimen: peripheral blood, collected in a trial of Ad26.COV2.S vaccine versus placebo. The origin of this receptor is a person between 18 and 59 years old who received the Ad26.COV2.S COVID-19 vaccine or a placebo. The chain links TRBV18 to TRBJ1-3; possibly TRBD1 for D (5 bases). This CDR3 reads CASSPPSGTGNTIYF. DNA of the CDR3: TGTGCCAGCTCACCACCGTCAGGGACTGGAAACACCATATATTTT.